This T cell receptor (beta chain) is from a study of T cell responses to AZD1222 COVID-19 vaccine. General observations from the study: Distributed over spike, vaccine-associated CD4 TCRs predominated at 160-218 and 743-854. Reports say nearly half of spike-specific TCRs go after unmutated variant regions. Donors, mostly white British, included more females; clonal diversity was possibly underestimated. Seropositive at baseline were only a handful of AZD1222 recipients.

For this clone: Its antigen is unknown.

Germline V gene sequence: CDR1 SNHLY, CDR2 FYNNEI. The CDR3 runs to 13 residues. Trimming stripped 8 bases from V and 1 base from J, with 11 bases between. Here immunoSEQ multiplex PCR was the method, and the copy in TCRdb shows in-frame clones only, minus some. The profile shows 120,000 or so clones, approximately 88% of them singletons. This receptor was identified in an adult in good health. V usage is TRBV2 and J usage is TRBJ1-2, with D unresolved. The sequenced sample was peripheral blood, obtained on day 0 of AZD1222 vaccination. The CDR3 is CASGGSINYGYTF. CDR3 coding DNA: TGTGCCAGCGGAGGGAGCATTAACTATGGCTACACCTTC.